Listed here are 9 T cell receptor beta chains from one sample, sequenced in a study of regulatory T cells in long-lasting Graves disease. The TCR beta library used iRepertoire HTBI primers with Arm-PCR amplification of CDR3. TCRdb redid the calling of the multiplex PCR reads with MiXCR, one entry per CDR3 protein. The top ten hold 20% to 25% of the sample, which has 450,000 to 650,000 distinct CDR3 sequences, 15% to 20% seen once. Specified time point: newly diagnosed GD, antithyroid drugs for less than 3 months. Extracted RNA from PBMCs served as the source of the TCR library. The same sample was also used in a study of T cells in Graves' hyperthyroidism and ophthalmopathy.

Sample: peripheral blood mononuclear cells (PBMCs), taken at new diagnosis, from a patient treated with antithyroid drugs. These TCRs come from a woman aged 35-65 years with Graves disease.

This clonotype showed up many times. This rearrangement joins TRBV5-1 to TRBJ1-1; D not certain. CDR1 and CDR2 from the germline V gene are SGHRS and YFSETQ. This CDR3 comprises 16 residues. Trimming removed 0 bases at V and 4 bases at J, with 16 bases between. The DNA for the CDR3 is TGCGCCAGCAGCTTGGGAATACTAGGGAGAATCACTGAAGCTTTCTTT. Its protein is CASSLGILGRITEAFF. Full variable domain (outside the CDR3, taken from reference TRBV5-1 and TRBJ1-1): KAGVTQTPRYLIKTRGQQVTLSCSPISGHRSVSWYQQTPGQGLQFLFEYFSETQRNKGNFPGRFSGRQFSNSRSEMNVSTLELGDSALYLCASSLGILGRITEAFFGQGTRLTVV.

In regard to this clonotype: A read error may account for a junction end that differs from germline. The chain joins TRBV5-1 to TRBJ1-4; 7 bases are a match to TRBD1. Germline values: CDR1 SGHRS, CDR2 YFSETQ. The CDR3 spans 14 residues. The CDR3 here is CASSVTGFNEKLFF. The CDR3 bases are TGTGCCAGCAGCGTGACAGGGTTTAATGAAAAACTGTTTTTT. The full variable domain, in which reference TRBV5-1 and TRBJ1-4 provide the parts outside the CDR3, is KAGVTQTPRYLIKTRGQQVTLSCSPISGHRSVSWYQQTPGQGLQFLFEYFSETQRNKGNFPGRFSGRQFSNSRSEMNVSTLELGDSALYLCASSVTGFNEKLFFGSGTQLSVL.

This clonotype has ten or more counts. The chain couples TRBV10-1 to TRBJ2-3; 7 nucleotides align to TRBD1. CDR3 length: 16 residues. Germline lookup yields CDR1 WNHNN and CDR2 SYGVQD (reference sequence). V lost 4 bases, J lost 1 base, and 8 bases stayed unmatched. CDR3 DNA: TGCGCCAGCAGTGGTCGGACAGGTTCTGGCACAGATACGCAGTATTTT. Amino acids: CASSGRTGSGTDTQYF.

This clonotype was seen many times. The rearrangement joins TRBV5-1 to TRBJ2-1, with D possibly being TRBD2 (6 bases). Germline V gene sequence: CDR1 SGHRS, CDR2 YFSETQ. The V gene lost 4 bases and the J gene lost 1 base, with 18 bases spanning the gap. The CDR3 covers 17 residues. The CDR3 loop reads CASSPNPPSASYNEQFF. CDR3 nucleotide sequence: TGCGCCAGCAGCCCTAATCCCCCTAGCGCTTCCTACAATGAGCAGTTCTTC.

About this clonotype itself: A much larger clone lies one base from this, so it may be a read error. The conserved phenylalanine or tryptophan is not found at the CDR3 terminus, so this likely reflects a read error. J is TRBJ2-1 and V is TRBV27; no clear D gene. Trimming pared 7 bases from V and 8 bases from J, leaving 21 bases between. Germline assignment: CDR1 MNHEY and CDR2 SMNVEV (reference sequence). This CDR3 has 15 amino acids. In nucleotides, the CDR3 is TGTGCCAGCACCGAAAGTCCGACCGTGCAGCATGAGCAGTTCCTC. Its protein product is CASTESPTVQHEQFL.

V usage is TRBV6-1 and J usage is TRBJ1-3; tentative D call: TRBD1 (5 bases). The CDR3 is made up of 15 amino acids. From germline, CDR1 is MNHNS and CDR2 SASEGT. The ends were cut back, 0 bases at V and 3 bases at J, with 9 bases in the middle. The CDR3 DNA is TGTGCCAGCAGTGAAGCCGGGGGGTTTGGAAACACCATATATTTT. Its protein product is CASSEAGGFGNTIYF.

V usage is TRBV19 and J usage is TRBJ2-1; TRBD1 aligns across 10 bases. The J segment lost 0 bases and the V segment lost 5 bases, leaving 13 bases of the junction unmatched. The CDR3 runs 19 residues. From germline, CDR1 is LNHDA and CDR2 SQIVND (reference sequence). The chain's CDR3 is CASSVEGQGVLSSYNEQFF. In nucleotides, the CDR3 is TGTGCCAGTAGTGTCGAAGGACAGGGGGTTCTTAGCTCCTACAATGAGCAGTTCTTC.

The J gene is TRBJ2-1, the V gene TRBV7-9; D assignment may be TRBD1 or TRBD2 (6 bases each). The length of the CDR3 is 13 residues. The V end was cut by 3 bases, the J end by 10 bases, with 13 bases between. The germline gives CDR1 SEHNR, CDR2 FQNEAQ (reference sequence). CDR3 sequence (DNA): TGTGCCAGCAGCTTGGGGGGCGTCTACGAGCAGTTCTTC. It codes for CASSLGGVYEQFF.

This clonotype was seen at least ten times. The chain combines TRBV30 with TRBJ1-1; no clear D gene. Trimming removed 6 bases from V and 4 bases from J, with 6 bases in between. CDR3 length equals 10 residues. Germline CDR1 and CDR2: GTSNPN and SVGIG (reference sequence). CDR3 sequence: CACLGTEAFF. The CDR3 DNA reads as TGTGCCTGCTTGGGCACTGAAGCTTTCTTT.